Shown below are 30 T cell receptor beta chains from a single sample sequenced in a study of blood T cells in healthy people across ages. A second PCR, run for about 7 to 11 cycles, used a sample-barcoded 5' primer plus a J-beta primer mix. From the 5' RACE reads, TCRdb called clonotypes with MiXCR, one entry per CDR3 protein. The sample shows over 600,000 distinct CDR3 sequences, roughly 43% of them seen only once. Sample: blood. The receptors were gathered from a man older than 75 in good health.

This clonotype was observed a few times. This rearrangement joins TRBV10-1 to TRBJ2-3, with D hard to call. Germline-derived CDR1 and CDR2 are WNHNN and SYGVQD (reference sequence). The CDR3 consists of 18 residues. V lost 4 bases and J 6 bases, leaving 26 bases between the germline ends. This CDR3 reads CASSGPRRAEDQRDTQYF. CDR3 bases: TGCGCCAGCAGTGGGCCTCGGCGCGCAGAGGACCAAAGGGATACGCAGTATTTT.

Points on this clonotype: Relative to the germline gene, one junction end is altered; a read error may explain this. The V gene is TRBV7-2, the J gene TRBJ2-5; a possible D gene is TRBD1 (6 bases). This CDR3 has 14 amino acids. Per the germline V gene, CDR1 is SGHTA and CDR2 is FQGNSA. CDR3 DNA: TGCGCCACCACCGTAAGTTACAGGGACAATGAGCAGTACTTC. Its protein product is CATTVSYRDNEQYF.

This clonotype was counted only a few times. The chain employs TRBV7-2 and TRBJ2-5; no clear D gene. Looked up from germline, CDR1 is SGHTA and CDR2 is FQGNSA. This CDR3 is built from 13 residues. V gave up 3 bases and J gave up 4 bases, with 9 bases separating them. In DNA, the CDR3 is TGTGCCAGCAGCTTGTTCAGGTCAGAGACCCAGTACTTC. Protein product: CASSLFRSETQYF.

This clonotype was seen more than once but under ten times. J is TRBJ2-7 and V is TRBV7-2; the match to TRBD1 covers 10 bases. V shed 5 bases and J 5 bases; nucleotides not matched to a gene: 6. The CDR3 has 14 residues. Germline CDR1 reads SGHTA; CDR2 reads FQGNSA. The CDR3 coding sequence is TGTGCCAGCAGCATCCGGGACAGGGGCAACGAGCAGTACTTC. Translating gives CASSIRDRGNEQYF.

This clonotype was counted only a few times. This sequence joins TRBV7-6 and TRBJ2-1; TRBD2 matches 9 bases. The length of the CDR3 is 16 residues. V shed 1 base and J 7 bases; nucleotides not matched to a gene: 8. The germline gives CDR1 SGHVS, CDR2 FNYEAQ. CDR3 residues: CASSLGGMREGNEQFF. DNA for the CDR3: TGTGCCAGCAGCTTAGGGGGCATGCGGGAGGGGAATGAGCAGTTCTTC.

As regards this clonotype: Sequence at one end of the junction differs from germline and may be a read error. V and J are TRBV6-5 and TRBJ2-7; tentative D call: TRBD2 (5 bases). CDR1 is MNHEY and CDR2 is SVGAGI in the germline V gene. The CDR3 has 12 amino acids. CDR3 residues: CASRSGPSEQYF. CDR3 DNA: TGCGCCAGCAGGAGCGGTCCCAGCGAGCAGTACTTC.

V is TRBV5-5 and J is TRBJ1-2, with D unclear. Looked up from germline, CDR1 is SGHKS and CDR2 is YYEKEE (reference sequence). Trimming removed 0 bases at V and 1 base at J, with 10 bases between. The CDR3 runs to 15 residues. The CDR3 here is CASSLEWVGNYGYTF. CDR3 nucleotides: TGTGCCAGCAGCTTGGAATGGGTCGGTAACTATGGCTACACCTTC.

This clonotype has a handful of counts. V usage is TRBV28 and J usage is TRBJ2-4; 7 positions match TRBD2. TRBJ2-7 explains the end of the DNA better; the J call may be wrong. Looked up from germline, CDR1 is MDHEN and CDR2 is SYDVKM. The CDR3 runs 15 residues. The CDR3 sequence is CASSPYAGALYEQYF. The CDR3 nucleotides read TGTGCCAGCAGTCCCTACGCGGGAGCCCTGTACGAGCAGTACTTC.

The CDR3 coding sequence is TGTGCCAGCAGCTTGACTAGCGGGGCCCCTCCGAATGAGCAGTTCTTC. It translates to CASSLTSGAPPNEQFF. The J gene is TRBJ2-1, the V gene TRBV11-1, with 11 bases identical to TRBD2. Germline V gives CDR1 SGHAT, CDR2 FQDESV (reference sequence). V lost 3 bases, J lost 7 bases, and 8 bases stayed unmatched. This CDR3 region has 16 residues.

This clonotype occurred many times. The V gene is TRBV29-1, the J gene TRBJ2-3; 7 positions match TRBD2. Losses at the gene ends were 8 bases for V and 7 bases for J; bases not matched to a gene: 21. The CDR3 covers 16 residues. Germline loops: CDR1 SQVTM, CDR2 ANQGSEA. CDR3 DNA sequence: TGCAGCTCTTCCATGGGGTTTCTAGCGGAGAGAAATACGCAGTATTTT. This codes for CSSSMGFLAERNTQYF.

This chain connects TRBV20-1 to TRBJ2-5, with TRBD1 as a possible D gene (6 bases). The J call may be faulty, since TRBJ2-7 better matches the DNA end. Germline loops: CDR1 DFQATT, CDR2 SNEGSKA (reference sequence). The CDR3 is 12 residues long. CDR3 in amino acids: CSARDSGNEQYF. CDR3 bases: TGCAGTGCTAGGGACAGTGGGAACGAGCAGTACTTC.

Comments on this clonotype: A read error may produce the germline difference seen at one junction end. The chain recombines TRBV25-1 with TRBJ1-2; tentatively, D is TRBD1 (5 bases). From germline, CDR1 is MGHDK and CDR2 SYGVNS. This CDR3 has 15 residues. This chain's CDR3 is CASSDEGGGNYGHTF. The CDR3 DNA follows: TGTGCCAGCAGTGACGAGGGTGGGGGTAACTATGGCCACACCTTC.

The V call is TRBV4-3, the J call TRBJ1-1; no firm D call. Germline-derived CDR1 and CDR2 are LGHNA and YSLEER. V lost 1 base and J lost 3, with 12 bases in between. The CDR3 runs to 15 residues. CDR3 nucleotides: TGCGCCAGCAGCCAAGGACCCCCGATGGACACTGAAGCTTTCTTT. This sequence encodes CASSQGPPMDTEAFF.

Comment on this clonotype: This may come from a read error, since a much larger clone is one base off. The V gene is TRBV29-1, the J gene TRBJ2-7; 9 bases agree with TRBD2. Germline CDR1 is SQVTM and CDR2 is ANQGSEA. This CDR3 comprises 15 residues. The CDR3 sequence is CNAWGFSGSSYEQYF. The CDR3 nucleotides are TGCAACGCCTGGGGGTTTAGCGGGAGCTCCTACGAGCAGTACTTC.

V and J are TRBV7-9 and TRBJ2-7, with a tentative D call TRBD1 (7 bases). The germline V gene has CDR1 SEHNR and CDR2 FQNEAQ (reference sequence). This CDR3 contains 15 residues. V gave up 1 base and J gave up 1 base, with 11 bases separating them. The CDR3 bases are TGTGCCAGCAGCTTAGGTGCGGGACAGTCCTACGAGCAGTACTTC. Its translation: CASSLGAGQSYEQYF.

In this sample, this clonotype turned up a few times. The chain couples TRBV20-1 to TRBJ2-5, with 13 bases identical to TRBD2. Germline CDR1 is DFQATT and CDR2 is SNEGSKA (reference sequence). V lost 5 bases, J lost 1 base, and 4 bases stayed unmatched. This CDR3 comprises 15 residues. The CDR3 nucleotides are TGCAGTGCTGGGACTAGCGGGATCTCCCAAGAGACCCAGTACTTC. This gives the protein CSAGTSGISQETQYF.

The chain recombines TRBV14 with TRBJ2-7; D call uncertain. The ends were cut back, 7 bases at V and 4 bases at J, with 8 bases in the middle. The germline V gene encodes CDR1 SGHDN and CDR2 FVKESK. The CDR3 extends over 11 amino acids. CDR3 sequence: CASTLVYEQYF. Written as DNA, the CDR3 is TGTGCCAGCACGCTTGTTTACGAGCAGTACTTC.

V gene TRBV3-1 combines with J gene TRBJ2-6, with 9 bases matching TRBD1. The germline V gene has CDR1 LGHDT and CDR2 YNNKEL (reference sequence). V lost 1 base and J lost 4; bases outside the gene matches: 14. The CDR3 sequence is 20 residues long. The CDR3 DNA is TGTGCCAGCAGCCAAGTCGGCGTAACAGGGGGCGGAGGAGGGGCCAACGTCCTGACTTTC. This codes for CASSQVGVTGGGGGANVLTF.

A single count supports this clonotype. V usage is TRBV7-9 and J usage is TRBJ2-7, with 12 bases aligning to TRBD2. With V trimmed by 0 bases and J by 7 bases, 10 bases remained unmatched. There are 17 residues in the CDR3. The germline gives CDR1 SEHNR, CDR2 FQNEAQ (reference sequence). The CDR3 DNA is TGTGCCAGCAGCTTAGCAACTAGCGGGAGGACGTACAATGAGCAGTACTTC. It codes for CASSLATSGRTYNEQYF.

This clonotype was seen a handful of times. The chain combines TRBV20-1 with TRBJ1-5; no firm D call. The CDR3 extends over 13 amino acids. Trimming left V 3 bases short and J 0 bases short, with 6 bases between. The germline V gene encodes CDR1 DFQATT and CDR2 SNEGSKA (reference sequence). DNA for the CDR3: TGCAGTGCTAGCCCGAATAGCAATCAGCCCCAGCATTTT. It is translated as CSASPNSNQPQHF.

This clonotype was seen a few times. The V gene is TRBV4-1, the J gene TRBJ2-1; D is possibly TRBD2 (6 bases). This CDR3 contains 16 residues. Trimming removed 3 bases from V and 10 bases from J, with 22 bases in between. Germline-derived CDR1 and CDR2 are MGHRA and YSYEKL. The CDR3 bases are TGCGCCAGCAGCCACCCTGGCGGGACCCGGCAAGTGGAGCAGTTCTTC. Protein product: CASSHPGGTRQVEQFF.

A remark on this clonotype: A much larger clone lies one base from this, so it may be a read error. J is TRBJ1-4 and V is TRBV29-1; 7 nucleotides agree with TRBD1. Germline V gives CDR1 SQVTM, CDR2 ANQGSEA. This CDR3 region has 13 residues. CDR3 in DNA: TGCGGCGCAGCCAGGGGGAATAATGAAAAACTGTTTTTT. It encodes CGAARGNNEKLFF.

Points on this clonotype: Without the conserved terminal phenylalanine or tryptophan, this CDR3 likely stems from a read error. No DNA is shown, since the ends of the CDR3 on it are uncertain; the CDR3 is the one TCRdb lists. This chain links TRBV20-1 with TRBJ2-1; the D call of TRBD1 is as the table states it, not checked on the DNA. CDR1 DFQATT and CDR2 SNEGSKA come from the germline V gene (reference sequence). The CDR3 is 12 residues long, ends included. CDR3 sequence: CSAAGTGPTFGS.

In this sample, this clonotype turned up many times. This chain connects TRBV29-1 to TRBJ2-1, with D hard to call. The CDR3 consists of 10 residues. V lost 5 bases and J 5 bases, leaving 4 bases between the germline ends. The germline gives CDR1 SQVTM, CDR2 ANQGSEA. CDR3 region: CSVNHNEQFF. The DNA for the CDR3 is TGCAGCGTTAACCACAATGAGCAGTTCTTC.

The genes are TRBV6-6 and TRBJ2-7; D is perhaps TRBD2 (7 bases). Germline V gives CDR1 MNHNY, CDR2 SVGAGI (reference sequence). There are 14 residues in the CDR3. The V end lost 2 bases, the J end lost 2 bases, and 10 bases lay between the germline ends. The CDR3 sequence: CASSYMGGPYEQYF. The DNA for the CDR3 is TGTGCCAGCAGTTACATGGGGGGGCCCTACGAGCAGTACTTC.

This clonotype was seen a handful of times. J is TRBJ1-2 and V is TRBV27; TRBD1 aligns across 10 bases. Germline CDR1 MNHEY, CDR2 SMNVEV (reference sequence). The CDR3 has 14 residues. V trimming: 3 bases; J trimming: 8 bases; junction bases outside the gene matches: 6. The CDR3, as DNA: TGTGCCAGCAGTTTTGACAGGGGGCGAAGCGGCTACACCTTC. Protein product: CASSFDRGRSGYTF.

This chain links TRBV25-1 with TRBJ1-1; D gene ambiguous. In germline, CDR1 is MGHDK, CDR2 SYGVNS. With 2 bases removed from V and 8 bases from J, the gap between germline ends came to 12 bases. This CDR3 is 13 amino acids long. The CDR3 coding sequence is TGTGCCAGCAGTGAACTAGGGTCAATCGAAGCTTTCTTT. Translation gives CASSELGSIEAFF. The whole variable domain, remainder taken from reference TRBV25-1 and TRBJ1-1, is EADIYQTPRYLVIGTGKKITLECSQTMGHDKMYWYQQDPGMELHLIHYSYGVNSTEKGDLSSESTVSRIRTEHFPLTLESARPSHTSQYLCASSELGSIEAFFGQGTRLTVV.

The gene calls are TRBV20-1 and TRBJ2-4, with D possibly being TRBD1 (7 bases). The CDR3 extends over 13 amino acids. Trimming took 7 bases from V and 2 from J, leaving 12 bases between them. Germline CDR1 is DFQATT and CDR2 is SNEGSKA (reference sequence). CDR3 loop: CSGQGGSKNIQYF. The CDR3 DNA follows: TGCAGTGGACAGGGAGGATCCAAAAACATTCAGTACTTC.

The V call is TRBV7-2, the J call TRBJ2-3; D is perhaps TRBD1 (6 bases). The V end lost 4 bases, the J end lost 7 bases, and 12 bases lay between the germline ends. CDR1 is SGHTA, CDR2 FQGNSA, per germline. The CDR3 is made up of 13 amino acids. The CDR3, as DNA: TGTGCCAGCAGCTCCAGGGGTGGGAATACGCAGTATTTT. As protein: CASSSRGGNTQYF.

The genes are TRBV4-2 and TRBJ1-2; the match to TRBD1 covers 7 bases. The germline V gene encodes CDR1 LGHNA and CDR2 YNFKEQ. The CDR3 is 16 residues long. J was trimmed by 2 bases and V by 1 base; bases with no gene match: 7. CDR3 nucleotide sequence: TGTGCCAGCAGCCAAGCGGTAACAGGGGCCAACTATGGCTACACCTTC. Its protein product is CASSQAVTGANYGYTF.